This TCR beta chain derives from a study of blood T cell repertoires in COVID-19. Study in general: Acute and convalescent COVID-19 specimens originated in the United States, Italy and Spain.

Authors' methods: Reference gene primer amplification gave estimated nucleated cell counts. TCRdb's copy holds only in-frame clones and misses some; the assay was immunoSEQ multiplex PCR. That table gives V, J and clone size, and the DNA gave D and trimming. Of 210,000 or so clones in the sample, more than 70% were seen once. J was trimmed by 4 bases and V by 3 bases; bases with no gene match: 7. CDR1 LGHDT and CDR2 YNNKEL come from the germline V gene (reference sequence). The CDR3 sequence is 16 residues long. The TCR comes from a man in his forties or fifties with active or convalescent COVID-19. The sample taken for sequencing was peripheral blood. This chain connects TRBV3-1 (or the pseudogene TRBV3-2) to TRBJ2-2; 8 bases match TRBD1. The CDR3 DNA reads as TGTGCCAGCAGCCAGTACGGACAGGGTCGCACCGGGGAGCTGTTTTTT. Its translation is CASSQYGQGRTGELFF.